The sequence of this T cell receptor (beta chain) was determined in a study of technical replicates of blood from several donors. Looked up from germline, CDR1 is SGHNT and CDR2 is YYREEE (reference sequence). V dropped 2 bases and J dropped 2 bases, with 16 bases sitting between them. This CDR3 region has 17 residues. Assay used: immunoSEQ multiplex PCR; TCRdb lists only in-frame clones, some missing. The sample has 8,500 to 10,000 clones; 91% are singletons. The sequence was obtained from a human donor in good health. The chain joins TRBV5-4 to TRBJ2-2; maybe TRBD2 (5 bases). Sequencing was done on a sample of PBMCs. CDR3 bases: TGTGCCAGCAGCTTCAGTGGAGGTACCGATAACACCGGGGAGCTGTTTTTT. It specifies CASSFSGGTDNTGELFF.